The rows below give T cell receptor beta chains drawn from one sample of a study of brain metastases from non-small cell lung cancer. Sequenced by immunoSEQ multiplex PCR; TCRdb stores in-frame clones only, minus some. The table records around 4,200 clones, 86% of them present only once. Material for sequencing was primary lung tumor tissue. These receptors all come from a donor aged 40 or older with non-small cell lung cancer. Both conserved end residues are part of each CDR3. The D gene is left open where the match is weak. Size is stated for part of the rows, as once, few or many counts, or as a class when the clone is expanded.

V	J	D	size	DNA	CDR3
TRBV30	TRBJ1-3	.	few	TGTGCCTGGAGTGTAGCGGGGGGAAACACCATATATTTT	CAWSVAGGNTIYF
TRBV30	TRBJ2-3	TRBD2	.	TGTGCCTGGAGTGTACTAGCGGGGACGCAGTATTTT	CAWSVLAGTQYF
TRBV9	TRBJ1-2	TRBD1	.	TGTGCCAGCAGCGTAGGACAGGGTTATCGAAAAGGCTACACCTTC	CASSVGQGYRKGYTF
TRBV5-4	TRBJ1-2	.	.	TGTGCCAGCAGCGTAGGGGGATTTTATGGCTACACCTTC	CASSVGGFYGYTF
TRBV28	TRBJ2-7	.	.	TGTGCCAGCAGTTTAGGCGCGACCTACGAGCAGTACTTC	CASSLGATYEQYF
TRBV19	TRBJ1-1	.	.	TGTGCCAGTAGTATGGGGGGGCTGAACACTGAAGCTTTCTTT	CASSMGGLNTEAFF
TRBV28	TRBJ2-2	.	few	TGTGCCAGCAGTTTATCAGAGGCCGGGGAGCTGTTTTTT	CASSLSEAGELFF
TRBV7-8	TRBJ1-1	.	.	TGTGCCAGCAGCGGACTTACGGGGGACCCAAACACTGAAGCTTTCTTT	CASSGLTGDPNTEAFF
TRBV28	TRBJ2-2	.	.	TGTGCCAGTCTCACTAGAGGGGTTGGCGGGGAGCTGTTTTTT	CASLTRGVGGELFF
TRBV7-2	TRBJ2-2	TRBD2	.	TGTGCCAGCAGCTTAAAGGCTAGCGGGAGGCAGGAGCTGTTTTTT	CASSLKASGRQELFF
TRBV19	TRBJ1-2	.	.	TGTGCCAGTAGTATGCCAGACCATGGCTACACCTTC	CASSMPDHGYTF
TRBV28	TRBJ1-5	.	.	TGTGCCAGCAGTACGGGACACTATAGCAATCAGCCCCAGCATTTT	CASSTGHYSNQPQHF
TRBV5-1	TRBJ2-7	.	.	TGCGCCAGCAGCTTGGGGACTCCTCTCTCCTACGAGCAGTACTTC	CASSLGTPLSYEQYF
TRBV19	TRBJ1-5	TRBD1	.	TGTGCCAGTAGTATGGGGACAGCCGACCAGCCCCAGCATTTT	CASSMGTADQPQHF
TRBV7-9	TRBJ2-3	.	.	TGTGCCAGCAGCGAAGGTGGGGGACGCACAGATACGCAGTATTTT	CASSEGGGRTDTQYF
TRBV6-1	TRBJ2-5	.	.	TGTGCCAGCAGTGACCGGATGCGAGAGACCCAGTACTTC	CASSDRMRETQYF
TRBV24-1	TRBJ1-5	TRBD1	.	TGTGCCACCAGTATTCGGGACAGCTTGTATTATAGCAATCAGCCCCAGCATTTT	CATSIRDSLYYSNQPQHF
TRBV10-3	TRBJ2-3	.	.	TGTGCCATCATCGAAACGATCCGGGAGCCTGGGGGCACAGATACGCAGTATTTT	CAIIETIREPGGTDTQYF
TRBV5-1	TRBJ2-3	.	few	TGCGCCAGCAGTCCCGTGGGGGGAGCTTGGGCAGATACGCAGTATTTT	CASSPVGGAWADTQYF
TRBV2	TRBJ2-3	.	.	TGTGCCAGCAGTGAAATAGGAATCAGGGATACGCAGTATTTT	CASSEIGIRDTQYF
TRBV9	TRBJ1-4	.	.	TGTGCCAGCAGCGTTCAGGAGACTAATGAAAAACTGTTTTTT	CASSVQETNEKLFF
TRBV11-3	TRBJ2-2	.	.	TGTGCCAGCAGTCAGGGTGCCGGGGAGCTGTTTTTT	CASSQGAGELFF
TRBV7-9	TRBJ2-5	TRBD2	.	TGTGCCAGCAGCTTAGTGGCGGGAGGAGAGACCCAGTACTTC	CASSLVAGGETQYF
TRBV30	TRBJ1-5	TRBD1	.	TGTGCCTGGAATACGGGACAGGGCAATCAGCCCCAGCATTTT	CAWNTGQGNQPQHF
TRBV6-2/TRBV6-3	TRBJ1-1	.	once	TGTGCCAGCAGTTACGGGGGGAACACTGAAGCTTTCTTT	CASSYGGNTEAFF
TRBV7-2	TRBJ1-5	.	.	TGTGCCAGCAGCTTAGAACCCAACAATCAGCCCCAGCATTTT	CASSLEPNNQPQHF
TRBV10-3	TRBJ1-4	.	.	TGTGCCATCAGTGAGGGCAGGTTAAATGAAAAACTGTTTTTT	CAISEGRLNEKLFF
TRBV9	TRBJ2-3	.	.	TGTGCCAGCAGTGCAGACGTTGGGACAGATACGCAGTATTTT	CASSADVGTDTQYF
TRBV4-1	TRBJ2-3	TRBD1	.	TGCGCCAGCAGCTTGGACAGGGCCACAGATACGCAGTATTTT	CASSLDRATDTQYF
TRBV27	TRBJ1-4	.	.	TGTGCCAGCAGTTCACTGAGGGGGACTAATGAAAAACTGTTTTTT	CASSSLRGTNEKLFF
TRBV7-2	TRBJ2-7	TRBD1	.	TGTGCCAGCAGCTTATACGCAGGGGGCTCCTACGAGCAGTACTTC	CASSLYAGGSYEQYF
TRBV7-2	TRBJ2-5	.	.	TGTGCCAGCAGCTTAGGGGGAGGAGCAGAGACCCAGTACTTC	CASSLGGGAETQYF
TRBV9	TRBJ2-5	.	.	TGTGCCAGCAATTCGCCAGGGGGGGAGACCCAGTACTTC	CASNSPGGETQYF
TRBV28	TRBJ2-2	.	.	TGTGCCAGCAGTTTTCGGAATGACGGGGAGCTGTTTTTT	CASSFRNDGELFF
TRBV10-3	TRBJ2-7	TRBD1	.	TGTGCCACGACGGGACAGGGAAACTACGAGCAGTACTTC	CATTGQGNYEQYF
TRBV12-3/TRBV12-4	TRBJ1-1	.	.	TGTGCCAGCAGTTTGGAGGGTATCGCTTTCTTT	CASSLEGIAFF
TRBV7-2	TRBJ2-7	.	few	TGTGCCAGCGACTCTGCGATAACGGGCTACGAGCAGTACTTC	CASDSAITGYEQYF
TRBV5-1	TRBJ2-7	TRBD2	.	TGCGCCAGCAGCTTGGTTGCGGGAGTCGGTGAGCAGTACTTC	CASSLVAGVGEQYF
TRBV28	TRBJ2-1	TRBD1	.	TGTGCCAGCCGGACAGGTGGGATCAATGAGCAGTTCTTC	CASRTGGINEQFF
TRBV5-6	TRBJ2-7	.	.	TGTGCCAGCAGCCACAAGCGGTGGAGGGCCTACGAGCAGTACTTC	CASSHKRWRAYEQYF
TRBV28	TRBJ2-2	.	.	TGTGCCAGCCGCATAGGGCGCGGCACCGGGGAGCTGTTTTTT	CASRIGRGTGELFF
TRBV25-1	TRBJ1-5	TRBD1	.	TGTGCCAGCAGGCTTGGGACAGGGAAGCAGCCCCAGCATTTT	CASRLGTGKQPQHF
TRBV6-6	TRBJ1-3	TRBD1	.	TGTGCCAGCAGTTATGGGGGACAGGGACTCTTGAACACCATATATTTT	CASSYGGQGLLNTIYF
TRBV9	TRBJ2-2	.	.	TGTGCCAGCAGCGTAGTTGAGGGTTCGGGAGCCGGGGAGCTGTTTTTT	CASSVVEGSGAGELFF
TRBV6-5	TRBJ2-1	.	.	TGTGCCAGCACCTCAGGTATGAATGAGCAGTTCTTC	CASTSGMNEQFF
TRBV6-5	TRBJ1-2	.	.	TGTGCCAGCAGTTACCAGCGGGACTATGGCTACACCTTC	CASSYQRDYGYTF
TRBV7-8	TRBJ2-1	TRBD2	.	TGTGCCAGCAAACCTCTAGCGGGAGTCGACAATGAGCAGTTCTTC	CASKPLAGVDNEQFF
TRBV2	TRBJ2-6	.	.	TGTGCCAGCAGCTCCGTATGGACTGGGGCCAACGTCCTGACTTTC	CASSSVWTGANVLTF
TRBV9	TRBJ2-2	.	.	TGTGCCAGCAGCGTAGTTCTGGAAACCGGGGAGCTGTTTTTT	CASSVVLETGELFF
TRBV20-1	TRBJ1-5	.	.	TGCAGTGCTAGTCGCCAGTACAATCAGCCCCAGCATTTT	CSASRQYNQPQHF